This TCR beta chain was captured by sequencing in a study of cytomegalovirus exposure and HLA in healthy donors. Notes on the study in general: Later genetic work tied a missense DCLRE1C variant to beta-chain V and J trimming. According to a later analysis, most TCR beta chains associated with CMV appeared HLA-restricted. An analysis was carried out later, and it reportedly showed fewer N-insertions in an Asian-associated ancestry cluster than the approximately 700-donor mean.

Comments on this clone: The target antigen is unknown.

Vbeta (60) and Jbeta (13) primers were used in the PCR. Profiling relied on immunoSEQ multiplex PCR, and the TCRdb table lists in-frame clones only, not all of them. The data show about 80,000 clones, under 65% seen once. V was pared by 7 bases and J by 0 bases, with 15 bases between. This CDR3 spans 15 amino acids. Germline values: CDR1 MNHEY, CDR2 SVGAGI. The TCR sequence derives from a male donor in good health and CMV-seropositive. The sequenced sample was PBMCs. The chain uses TRBV6-5 and TRBJ1-1; TRBD1 is a possible D gene (6 bases). CDR3 sequence: CASTLTGAMNTEAFF. The CDR3 region has the DNA TGTGCCAGCACCCTGACAGGTGCCATGAACACTGAAGCTTTCTTT.